What follows are 19 T cell receptor beta chains derived from one specimen sequenced in a study of shared clonotypes between healthy human individuals. Sequencing used immunoSEQ multiplex PCR; TCRdb keeps in-frame clones, though not all of them. The sample contains more than 2 million clones, almost 96% of which appear only once. Source material: naive CD4+ T cells sorted from blood. Subset here: CD45RA+ positively selected. The origin of the receptors is a man aged 18 to 30 in good health.

Concerning this clone itself: Additional DNA sequences in this sample encode the identical CDR3. The chain carries TRBV28 and TRBJ1-6; no firm D call. V was pared by 3 bases and J by 7 bases, with 4 bases between. The germline CDR1 and CDR2 sequences are MDHEN and SYDVKM. This CDR3 is built from 12 residues. CDR3 in amino acids: CASSFGNSPLHF. CDR3 sequence (DNA): TGTGCCAGCAGTTTCGGGAATTCACCCCTCCACTTT.

This clone occurred once. The V call is TRBV4-3, the J call TRBJ2-2, with 9 bases aligning to TRBD2. Germline V gene lookup returns CDR1 LGHNA and CDR2 YSLEER. V was pared by 1 base and J by 7 bases, with 13 bases of the junction left unmatched. The CDR3 loop spans 18 amino acids. The CDR3 sequence: CASSQALGASGISGELFF. The CDR3 DNA reads as TGCGCCAGCAGCCAAGCGCTAGGAGCTAGCGGGATAAGCGGGGAGCTGTTTTTT.

The chain links TRBV5-6 to TRBJ2-7; 8 bases agree with TRBD1. CDR1 SGHDT and CDR2 YYEEEE come from the germline V gene. The CDR3 loop spans 14 amino acids. The V gene end was trimmed by 2 bases and the J gene end by 7 bases; junction bases not matched to a gene: 8. CDR3 loop: CASSLPGTGGEQYF. The CDR3 coding sequence is TGTGCCAGCAGCTTACCCGGGACAGGTGGTGAGCAGTACTTC. The whole variable domain, remainder taken from reference TRBV5-6 and TRBJ2-7, is DAGVTQSPTHLIKTRGQQVTLRCSPKSGHDTVSWYQQALGQGPQFIFQYYEEEERQRGNFPDRFSGHQFPNYSSELNVNALLLGDSALYLCASSLPGTGGEQYFGPGTRLTVT.

The J gene is TRBJ2-7, the V gene TRBV7-8; 7 nucleotides agree with TRBD1. The CDR3 runs 16 residues. The ends lost 2 bases at V and 2 bases at J; junction bases unmatched: 9. Germline V lookup: CDR1 SGHVS, CDR2 FQNEAQ. CDR3 sequence reads: CASSLNYRGPTYEQYF. CDR3 bases: TGTGCCAGCAGCTTAAACTACAGGGGTCCAACCTACGAGCAGTACTTC.

This chain connects TRBV5-5 to TRBJ2-7; D tentatively reads TRBD1 or TRBD2 (6 bases each). CDR3 length equals 14 residues. V lost 0 bases and J lost 6, with 13 bases in between. Germline values: CDR1 SGHKS, CDR2 YYEKEE (reference sequence). Here the CDR3 DNA reads TGTGCCAGCAGCTTGGAATACGGGGGCGGCGAGCAGTACTTC. Protein product: CASSLEYGGGEQYF.

A single count supports this clone. Additional DNA sequences in this sample encode the identical CDR3. The rearrangement links TRBV30 to TRBJ1-1; D perhaps matches TRBD1 (6 bases). CDR1 and CDR2 from the germline V gene are GTSNPN and SVGIG (reference sequence). The CDR3 is 12 residues long. V lost 4 bases and J lost 2, with 8 bases in between. The CDR3 nucleotides are TGTGCCTGGAACAGGGCTAACACTGAAGCTTTCTTT. It encodes CAWNRANTEAFF.

V is TRBV27 and J is TRBJ2-1, with TRBD1 identical over 7 bases. This CDR3 region has 15 residues. V was clipped by 5 bases and J by 9 bases; unmatched bases: 13. CDR1 and CDR2 from the germline V gene are MNHEY and SMNVEV (reference sequence). DNA of the CDR3: TGTGCCAGCAGTCAGACAGGGCCCCAAAAAGGTGAGCAGTTCTTC. It yields the protein CASSQTGPQKGEQFF.

The chain employs TRBV19 and TRBJ2-1; D remains unclear. V lost 6 bases and J lost 7, with 10 bases in between. The CDR3 has 12 amino acids. CDR1 is LNHDA and CDR2 is SQIVND in the germline V gene (reference sequence). This CDR3 is CASSTSGNEQFF. CDR3 DNA sequence: TGTGCCAGTAGCACCTCTGGGAATGAGCAGTTCTTC.

The chain recombines TRBV10-3 with TRBJ2-2, with D unclear. Germline loops: CDR1 ENHRY, CDR2 SYGVKD. Trimming left V 0 bases short and J 7 bases short, with 6 bases between. This CDR3 contains 13 residues. CDR3: CAISESRSGELFF. CDR3 nucleotide sequence: TGTGCCATCAGTGAGTCGCGGAGCGGGGAGCTGTTTTTT.

The chain uses TRBV2 and TRBJ2-2; D tentatively fits TRBD1 or TRBD2 (5 bases each). The CDR3 extends over 19 amino acids. The V gene lost 0 bases and the J gene lost 1 base, with 18 bases spanning the gap. Germline lookup yields CDR1 SNHLY and CDR2 FYNNEI. The CDR3 is CASSEAFGAAAGNTGELFF. CDR3 bases: TGTGCCAGCAGTGAAGCGTTCGGGGCAGCCGCCGGGAACACCGGGGAGCTGTTTTTT.

The V gene is TRBV5-4, the J gene TRBJ2-3; D may be TRBD2 (5 bases). V was trimmed by 2 bases and J by 3 bases, leaving 10 bases between them. Germline V gene sequence: CDR1 SGHNT, CDR2 YYREEE (reference sequence). The CDR3 is made up of 14 amino acids. CDR3 coding DNA: TGTGCCAGCAGCTTCAGAACGGGAACAGATACGCAGTATTTT. It is translated as CASSFRTGTDTQYF.

This chain uses TRBV6-5 with TRBJ2-2; maybe TRBD1 (5 bases). Germline-derived CDR1 and CDR2 are MNHEY and SVGAGI. The CDR3 is 16 residues long. Trimming took off 2 bases at V and 1 base at J, with 11 bases between the two ends. This CDR3 is CASSYLITGNTGELFF. The CDR3 region has the DNA TGTGCCAGCAGTTACCTGATAACAGGGAACACCGGGGAGCTGTTTTTT.

Regarding this clone: Other DNA sequences in this specimen translate into the identical CDR3. The gene calls are TRBV12-5 and TRBJ1-5; D remains ambiguous. Trimming left V 5 bases short and J 4 bases short, with 9 bases between. CDR1 and CDR2 (germline): LGHNT, FRNRAP. The CDR3 spans 13 residues. This CDR3 reads CASGPQGNQPQHF. Here the CDR3 DNA reads TGTGCTAGTGGTCCCCAAGGGAATCAGCCCCAGCATTTT. Full variable domain (outside the CDR3, taken from reference TRBV12-5 and TRBJ1-5): DARVTQTPRHKVTEMGQEVTMRCQPILGHNTVFWYRQTMMQGLELLAYFRNRAPLDDSGMPKDRFSAEMPDATLATLKIQPSEPRDSAVYFCASGPQGNQPQHFGDGTRLSIL.

This chain uses TRBV4-3 with TRBJ2-3; 9 nucleotides line up with TRBD1. V gave up 0 bases and J gave up 4 bases; unmatched junction bases: 14. The CDR3 has 19 residues. Germline CDR1 and CDR2: LGHNA and YSLEER. The CDR3 sequence is CASSQDGNRGLLLADTQYF. In DNA, the CDR3 is TGCGCCAGCAGCCAAGACGGGAACAGGGGGCTATTATTAGCAGATACGCAGTATTTT.

This sequence joins TRBV11-2 and TRBJ2-1; a possible D gene is TRBD1 (5 bases). CDR1 and CDR2 (germline): SGHAT, FQNNGV. The CDR3 has 16 amino acids. Trimming cost V 2 bases and J 2 bases, with 13 bases left between them. CDR3 nucleotides: TGTGCCAGCAGCTTATTGCAGGGCCCCGCCTACAATGAGCAGTTCTTC. Its protein product is CASSLLQGPAYNEQFF.

This clone appeared a few times. The chain employs TRBV28 and TRBJ2-7; possibly TRBD2 for D (5 bases). The CDR3 is made up of 19 amino acids. Trimming removed 2 bases at V and 0 bases at J, with 23 bases between. CDR1 and CDR2 from the germline V gene are MDHEN and SYDVKM. The CDR3 DNA reads as TGTGCCAGCAGTTTAGCCCGGGGAAACCTGTTGTACCCCTCCTACGAGCAGTACTTC. Translating gives CASSLARGNLLYPSYEQYF.

The genes are TRBV5-1 and TRBJ2-1, with 10 positions matching TRBD2. Per the germline V gene, CDR1 is SGHRS and CDR2 is YFSETQ. The CDR3 loop spans 17 amino acids. Trimming cost V 4 bases and J 2 bases; bases outside gene matches: 9. The CDR3 is CASSPAGLAAPYNEQFF. For the CDR3, the DNA is TGCGCCAGCAGCCCCGCCGGACTAGCGGCCCCCTACAATGAGCAGTTCTTC.

The rearrangement uses TRBV21-1 and TRBJ1-2; no check of the table's D call, TRBD1, against the DNA was made. TRBV21-1 is noted as a pseudogene. This CDR3 is built from 15 residues. Here the CDR3 DNA reads TGTGCCAGCAGCATGGGGGACAGGGAATACTATGGCTACACCTTC. It specifies CASSMGDREYYGYTF.

This clone has a single count. The genes are TRBV7-2 and TRBJ2-1, with 8 bases lining up with TRBD2. CDR1 and CDR2 (germline): SGHTA, FQGNSA. Trimming removed 4 bases from V and 4 bases from J; junction bases left unmatched: 18. The CDR3 runs to 19 residues. The DNA for the CDR3 is TGTGCCAGCAGCTGGGGTTTAGCGGGAATCGCCACGGGGTACAATGAGCAGTTCTTC. Its translation: CASSWGLAGIATGYNEQFF.